This TCR beta chain is from a study of blood T cell repertoires in COVID-19. On the study more broadly: The analysed material was cDNA or gDNA that came from T cells, B-cell-depleted T cells, or PBMCs.

Assay: immunoSEQ multiplex PCR; the TCRdb copy retains only in-frame clones and omits some. There are 200,000 to 250,000 clones in the sample; 83% occur only once, and around 1.3% lies in the top ten. Details on this clone: Other DNA sequences within the sample encode an identical CDR3.

V was pared by 1 base and J by 3 bases, with 2 bases of the junction left unmatched. The germline V gene encodes CDR1 LGHNA and CDR2 YSLEER. This CDR3 region has 15 residues. One Seattle source followed patients from active infection through their disease course. The receptor's source is a woman between 25 and 40 years old with COVID-19, enrolled during active disease. The specimen was peripheral blood. The rearrangement joins TRBV4-3 to TRBJ1-5, with 8 nucleotides matching TRBD1. CDR3 protein: CASSQGTGFNQPQHF. The CDR3 coding sequence is TGCGCCAGCAGCCAAGGGACAGGGTTCAATCAGCCCCAGCATTTT.